Following are 12 T cell receptor beta chains from one sample sequenced in a study of CD4 T cells in relation to SARS-CoV-2 and coronaviruses. Antigens for these TCRs are unknown. Method: immunoSEQ multiplex PCR; TCRdb's copy keeps in-frame clones and lacks some. There are 35,000 or so clones in the sample; more than 60% occur only once, and less than 3.5% lies in the top ten. The sample comprised memory CD4+ T cells from PBMCs, cultured in vitro. The source of these receptors is an adult with COVID-19.

The V call is TRBV5-1, the J call TRBJ2-5; 10 nucleotides match TRBD2. This CDR3 spans 18 amino acids. V was clipped by 0 bases and J by 5 bases; unmatched bases: 13. Per germline, CDR1 SGHRS and CDR2 YFSETQ. CDR3 region: CASSLAVSLAGGSETQYF. For the CDR3, the DNA is TGCGCCAGCAGCTTGGCAGTGAGCTTAGCGGGAGGTTCGGAGACCCAGTACTTC.

Only a few counts were recorded for this clone. V usage is TRBV7-9 and J usage is TRBJ1-1; possible D gene TRBD1, 6 bases. The length of the CDR3 is 13 residues. The germline V gene has CDR1 SEHNR and CDR2 FQNEAQ (reference sequence). Between the trimmed V and J ends, which lost 5 bases and 4 bases, there was a span of 11 bases. The CDR3, as DNA: TGTGCCAGCAGCGCTACAGGGTCCACTGAAGCTTTCTTT. As protein: CASSATGSTEAFF.

The chain joins TRBV6-6 to TRBJ2-5, with TRBD1 matching over 10 bases. Trimming cost V 6 bases and J 5 bases; bases outside gene matches: 9. The CDR3 has 15 amino acids. Germline CDR1 and CDR2: MNHNY and SVGAGI (reference sequence). As DNA, the CDR3 is TGTGCCAGCAGCCCGCCTGACAGGGGGCGGGAGACCCAGTACTTC. It yields the protein CASSPPDRGRETQYF.

J is TRBJ2-1 and V is TRBV27; D gene ambiguous. V gave up 4 bases and J gave up 2 bases, with 12 bases separating them. CDR1 is MNHEY, CDR2 SMNVEV, per germline (reference sequence). The CDR3 is 15 amino acids. Here the CDR3 reads CASSSRTNTYNEQFF. The DNA for the CDR3 is TGTGCCAGCAGTTCGCGAACAAATACCTACAATGAGCAGTTCTTC.

The chain carries TRBV10-3 and TRBJ2-6, with D tentatively TRBD1 or TRBD2 (5 bases each). Trimming removed 6 bases from V and 0 bases from J, with 12 bases in between. There are 16 residues in the CDR3. Germline-derived CDR1 and CDR2 are ENHRY and SYGVKD. The CDR3 loop reads CAISPGPSSGANVLTF. The CDR3 DNA reads as TGTGCCATCAGCCCGGGGCCTAGCTCTGGGGCCAACGTCCTGACTTTC.

CDR3 nucleotides: TGTGCCAGCTCACCGGGGCTAGCGGGGCTGAAAGAGACCCAGTACTTC. Amino acid sequence: CASSPGLAGLKETQYF. The genes are TRBV18 and TRBJ2-5; 9 positions agree with TRBD2. The germline CDR1 and CDR2 sequences are KGHSH and LQKENI. The J segment lost 3 bases and the V segment lost 3 bases, leaving 8 bases of the junction unmatched. The CDR3 sequence is 16 residues long.

The CDR3 DNA is TGTGCCAGTGCACAGGGGGAAGGAAACACCATATATTTT. Its protein is CASAQGEGNTIYF. V is TRBV19 and J is TRBJ1-3, with 8 bases fitting TRBD1. CDR1 and CDR2 (germline): LNHDA, SQIVND (reference sequence). The CDR3 runs 13 residues. V shed 8 bases and J 4 bases; nucleotides not matched to a gene: 4.

This clone was counted a few times. The V and J genes are TRBV5-4 and TRBJ1-1; perhaps TRBD1 as D (6 bases). Between the trimmed V and J ends, which lost 6 bases and 5 bases, there was a span of 17 bases. Germline V gene sequence: CDR1 SGHNT, CDR2 YYREEE (reference sequence). This CDR3 is 14 amino acids long. As DNA, the CDR3 is TGTGCCAGCATCAAAATGGGGGCCGGGACTGAAGCTTTCTTT. Amino acids: CASIKMGAGTEAFF.

The chain has TRBV18 and TRBJ2-7, with 8 nucleotides matching TRBD1. Germline loops: CDR1 KGHSH, CDR2 LQKENI. Trimming took 0 bases from V and 0 from J; bases not matched to a gene: 7. The CDR3 loop spans 17 amino acids. The CDR3: CASSPPVGDRSSYEQYF. The CDR3 bases are TGTGCCAGCTCACCACCTGTGGGGGACAGGAGCTCCTACGAGCAGTACTTC.

The CDR3 here is CASSDRLATNEKLFF. The CDR3 coding sequence is TGTGCCAGCAGCGACCGTCTTGCAACTAATGAAAAACTGTTTTTT. The chain uses TRBV7-9 and TRBJ1-4; D remains ambiguous. The length of the CDR3 is 15 residues. V lost 5 bases to trimming and J lost 0 bases, with 10 bases between them. The germline gives CDR1 SEHNR, CDR2 FQNEAQ (reference sequence).

This chain uses TRBV19 with TRBJ1-5; 7 bases are a match to TRBD1. CDR1 LNHDA and CDR2 SQIVND come from the germline V gene (reference sequence). Germline trimming cut 6 bases from V and 7 bases from J; bases unmatched to any gene: 9. There are 14 residues in the CDR3. The CDR3 nucleotides read TGTGCCAGTAGCTTGGACAGGACCCTCCAGCCCCAGCATTTT. Protein sequence: CASSLDRTLQPQHF. Supplemented by reference TRBV19 and TRBJ1-5, the full variable domain reads DGGITQSPKYLFRKEGQNVTLSCEQNLNHDAMYWYRQDPGQGLRLIYYSQIVNDFQKGDIAEGYSVSREKKESFPLTVTSAQKNPTAFYLCASSLDRTLQPQHFGDGTRLSIL.

J is TRBJ2-7 and V is TRBV28, with D perhaps given as TRBD1 or TRBD2 (5 bases each). CDR3 length: 14 amino acids. Germline-derived CDR1 and CDR2 are MDHEN and SYDVKM. V was clipped by 5 bases and J by 3 bases, with 14 bases between them. CDR3 sequence reads: CASSPPGRHYEQYF. The CDR3 DNA reads TGTGCCAGCAGTCCCCCGGGACGGCACTACGAGCAGTACTTC.